This passage covers 22 T cell receptor beta chains from one sample sequenced in a study of shared clonotypes between healthy human individuals. Assay used: immunoSEQ multiplex PCR; TCRdb lists only in-frame clones, some missing. The sample contains some 2 million clones, roughly 95% of which appear only once. Naive CD8 cells lacked CD45RO and underwent positive selection for CCR7, leaving out terminally differentiated effector memory CD45RA+ cells. Sample: naive CD8+ T cells sorted from blood. These receptors were taken from a man younger than 35 in good health.

The chain carries TRBV7-2 and TRBJ2-7; D call uncertain. CDR1 and CDR2 (germline): SGHTA, FQGNSA. Between the trimmed V and J ends, which lost 6 bases and 7 bases, there was a span of 25 bases. This CDR3 comprises 16 residues. CDR3: CASSHPARDGVWEQYF. CDR3 nucleotides: TGTGCCAGCAGTCACCCTGCGAGAGACGGAGTGTGGGAGCAGTACTTC. The full variable domain, with the rest looked up from reference TRBV7-2 and TRBJ2-7, is GAGVSQSPSNKVTEKGKDVELRCDPISGHTALYWYRQSLGQGLEFLIYFQGNSAPDKSGLPSDRFSAERTGGSVSTLTIQRTQQEDSAVYLCASSHPARDGVWEQYFGPGTRLTVT.

As concerns this clone: Other DNA sequences of this sample code for an identical CDR3. The chain employs TRBV7-9 and TRBJ2-7; 8 bases line up with TRBD1. Losses at the gene ends were 1 base for V and 1 base for J; bases not matched to a gene: 3. CDR3 length: 15 amino acids. Germline V gene sequence: CDR1 SEHNR, CDR2 FQNEAQ (reference sequence). CDR3 DNA: TGTGCCAGCAGCTTAGTAACAGGGGGGTCCTACGAGCAGTACTTC. Protein product: CASSLVTGGSYEQYF.

The chain recombines TRBV9 with TRBJ1-3; 9 bases are shared with TRBD1. Germline V gene sequence: CDR1 SGDLS, CDR2 YYNGEE. This CDR3 is built from 12 residues. Unmatched junction bases numbered 3, after V lost 8 bases and J lost 6 bases. The CDR3 nucleotides are TGTGCCAGTACAGGGGGCGAAAACACCATATATTTT. Protein: CASTGGENTIYF. Filled out from reference TRBV9 and TRBJ1-3, the complete variable domain reads DSGVTQTPKHLITATGQRVTLRCSPRSGDLSVYWYQQSLDQGLQFLIQYYNGEERAKGNILERFSAQQFPDLHSELNLSSLELGDSALYFCASTGGENTIYFGEGSWLTVV.

CDR3 DNA: TGTGCCAGCACAGAGGGGCAGGGCACAGCCTACGAGCAGTACTTC. Amino acids: CASTEGQGTAYEQYF. V is TRBV6-1 and J is TRBJ2-7; tentatively, D is TRBD1 or TRBD2 (5 bases each). Trimming pared 7 bases from V and 2 bases from J, leaving 18 bases between. There are 15 residues in the CDR3. Per the germline V gene, CDR1 is MNHNS and CDR2 is SASEGT.

The rearrangement joins TRBV4-1 to TRBJ1-2; perhaps TRBD1 as D (6 bases). Germline values: CDR1 MGHRA, CDR2 YSYEKL. V dropped 6 bases and J dropped 8 bases, with 13 bases sitting between them. The CDR3 loop spans 12 amino acids. This chain's CDR3 is CASSAGANGYTF. The CDR3 DNA reads as TGCGCCAGCAGTGCAGGGGCGAACGGCTACACCTTC.

CDR3 protein: CASSLILADYEQYF. DNA of the CDR3: TGTGCCAGCAGCTTAATACTGGCAGACTACGAGCAGTACTTC. V usage is TRBV7-2 and J usage is TRBJ2-7; the D is unclear. V gave up 2 bases and J gave up 3 bases, with 11 bases separating them. Per the germline V gene, CDR1 is SGHTA and CDR2 is FQGNSA. This CDR3 is 14 amino acids long.

The chain carries TRBV5-1 and TRBJ2-7; perhaps TRBD1 as D (6 bases). V gave up 4 bases and J gave up 1 base, with 9 bases separating them. CDR1 and CDR2 from the germline V gene are SGHRS and YFSETQ. CDR3 length equals 13 residues. The CDR3, as DNA: TGCGCCAGCAGCCAGACAGGTTCCTACGAGCAGTACTTC. Encoded protein: CASSQTGSYEQYF.

This chain uses TRBV6-5 with TRBJ2-1, with 7 bases aligning to TRBD2. The CDR3 is 15 residues long. J lost 1 base, V lost 5 bases, and 5 bases had no gene match. Germline V gene sequence: CDR1 MNHEY, CDR2 SVGAGI. CDR3 coding DNA: TGTGCCAGCAGTCCGGGACTACCTTCCTACAATGAGCAGTTCTTC. This translates into CASSPGLPSYNEQFF.

This chain links TRBV7-2 with TRBJ2-7, with unresolved D. CDR3 size: 15 residues. In germline, CDR1 is SGHTA, CDR2 FQGNSA. V shed 1 base and J shed 3 bases, with 13 bases lying between them. In DNA form, the CDR3 reads TGTGCCAGCAGCTTAGTCGGCGGTAACGACTACGAGCAGTACTTC. It is translated as CASSLVGGNDYEQYF.

CDR3 residues: CAEVPPFPGANVLTF. The DNA for the CDR3 is TGTGCCGAGGTCCCCCCGTTTCCTGGGGCCAACGTCCTGACTTTC. The chain employs TRBV7-9 and TRBJ2-6; D is unclear. The CDR3 totals 15 residues. The V and J ends lost 11 bases and 2 bases respectively, with 16 bases between them. Germline V gene sequence: CDR1 SEHNR, CDR2 FQNEAQ (reference sequence).

The chain carries TRBV11-2 and TRBJ1-6; D ambiguous. Trimming pared 2 bases from V and 0 bases from J, leaving 5 bases between. Germline V gene lookup returns CDR1 SGHAT and CDR2 FQNNGV. This CDR3 region has 15 residues. The CDR3 here is CASSLSSSYNSPLHF. The CDR3 DNA reads TGTGCCAGCAGCTTAAGTAGCTCCTATAATTCACCCCTCCACTTT.

The chain has TRBV5-1 and TRBJ1-1, with TRBD1 identical over 7 bases. The CDR3 is 14 amino acids. Losses at the gene ends were 4 bases for V and 6 bases for J; bases not matched to a gene: 9. The germline CDR1 and CDR2 sequences are SGHRS and YFSETQ. The chain's CDR3 is CASSPTGTLAEAFF. The CDR3 DNA is TGCGCCAGCAGCCCGACAGGGACGCTTGCTGAAGCTTTCTTT.

The J gene is TRBJ2-7, the V gene TRBV27; TRBD1 matches at 7 bases. The trim removed 4 bases at V and 2 bases at J, leaving 11 bases unmatched. CDR1 is MNHEY, CDR2 SMNVEV, per germline (reference sequence). The CDR3 is 16 amino acids. The CDR3 here is CASSSLPDRAAYEQYF. In nucleotides, the CDR3 is TGTGCCAGCAGTTCCCTCCCCGACAGGGCCGCCTACGAGCAGTACTTC.

This sequence joins TRBV27 and TRBJ2-7, with 11 bases lining up with TRBD2. Per germline, CDR1 MNHEY and CDR2 SMNVEV (reference sequence). V lost 5 bases, J lost 5 bases, and 8 bases stayed unmatched. The CDR3 contains 15 residues. The chain's CDR3 is CASSIAGGTPNEQYF. CDR3 in DNA: TGTGCCAGCAGTATAGCGGGGGGGACCCCCAACGAGCAGTACTTC.

V and J are TRBV29-1 and TRBJ2-2; 8 nucleotides align to TRBD1. The CDR3 loop spans 14 amino acids. Trimming cost V 6 bases and J 6 bases; bases outside gene matches: 9. Germline assignment: CDR1 SQVTM and CDR2 ANQGSEA. The CDR3 sequence is CSVAGTGFSGELFF. DNA of the CDR3: TGCAGCGTGGCCGGGACAGGCTTCTCCGGGGAGCTGTTTTTT.

The chain uses TRBV25-1 and TRBJ2-5; no clear D. The end of the DNA aligns better with TRBJ2-7, so the J call may be wrong. Germline V gives CDR1 MGHDK, CDR2 SYGVNS. This CDR3 contains 13 residues. CDR3 DNA sequence: TGTGCCAGCAGTGAGGGGTTTACCTACGAGCAGTACTTC. Translation: CASSEGFTYEQYF.

The chain recombines TRBV27 with TRBJ1-1; tentative D call: TRBD1 (6 bases). In germline, CDR1 is MNHEY, CDR2 SMNVEV (reference sequence). The V end was cut by 4 bases, the J end by 0 bases, with 12 bases between. The CDR3 extends over 15 amino acids. The CDR3 spells CASSSRTAMNTEAFF. As DNA, the CDR3 is TGTGCCAGCAGTTCCCGGACAGCTATGAACACTGAAGCTTTCTTT.

V and J are TRBV9 and TRBJ2-7; D ambiguous. Trimming removed 4 bases from V and 0 bases from J, with 11 bases in between. Germline assignment: CDR1 SGDLS and CDR2 YYNGEE. The CDR3 sequence is 14 residues long. The CDR3 spells CASSPGVYSYEQYF. Here the CDR3 DNA reads TGTGCCAGCAGCCCAGGCGTTTACTCCTACGAGCAGTACTTC.

This chain links TRBV5-1 with TRBJ1-1, with D possibly matching TRBD1 (5 bases). The CDR3 totals 15 residues. The germline V gene encodes CDR1 SGHRS and CDR2 YFSETQ. Trimming took off 3 bases at V and 4 bases at J, with 16 bases between the two ends. The DNA of the CDR3 is TGCGCCAGCAGCTCCTATACCGACAGTTTCACTGAAGCTTTCTTT. Its translation is CASSSYTDSFTEAFF.

V gene TRBV9 combines with J gene TRBJ2-3, with 7 nucleotides matching TRBD1. The V segment lost 3 bases and the J segment 4 bases; nucleotides outside the gene matches: 8. Germline V CDR1 and CDR2: SGDLS, YYNGEE. This CDR3 region has 15 residues. Here the CDR3 DNA reads TGTGCCAGCAGCGGGCGTCGACAGGGCGCAGATACGCAGTATTTT. Protein sequence: CASSGRRQGADTQYF.

The chain has TRBV11-2 and TRBJ2-7; 7 bases line up with TRBD1. Germline V lookup: CDR1 SGHAT, CDR2 FQNNGV. V trimming: 5 bases; J trimming: 4 bases; junction bases outside the gene matches: 11. This CDR3 has 15 amino acids. In nucleotides, the CDR3 is TGTGCCAGCAGCACGACCGGGACAGCAGATTACGAGCAGTACTTC. Protein sequence: CASSTTGTADYEQYF.

About this clone itself: Other DNA sequences in this specimen translate into the identical CDR3. J is TRBJ2-7 and V is TRBV6-5; possibly TRBD2 for D (6 bases). V lost 3 bases and J lost 3, with 9 bases in between. The CDR3 extends over 13 amino acids. The germline gives CDR1 MNHEY, CDR2 SVGAGI. The CDR3 region is CASSYGGVYEQYF. The CDR3 bases are TGTGCCAGCAGTTATGGAGGGGTCTACGAGCAGTACTTC.